This passage covers 26 T cell receptor beta chains from one sample sequenced in a study of T cells in Graves' hyperthyroidism and ophthalmopathy. TCR beta CDR3 region amplification was performed from RNA transcripts. First-round RT-PCR of the TCR CDR3 relied on the HTBI primer set. One entry per CDR3 protein, called by TCRdb with MiXCR from the multiplex PCR reads. The sample consists of about 250,000 distinct CDR3 sequences, approximately 21% of them appearing once. The sequencing input was blood. The receptor set was obtained from a young man with Graves' ophthalmopathy.

This clonotype was observed many times. The rearrangement joins TRBV2 to TRBJ2-1, with 12 bases aligning to TRBD2. The germline V gene has CDR1 SNHLY and CDR2 FYNNEI. CDR3 length: 14 amino acids. V was clipped by 3 bases and J by 6 bases; unmatched bases: 0. The CDR3 bases are TGTGCCAGCAGTGAGACTAGCGGGAGCAATGAGCAGTTCTTC. Its protein product is CASSETSGSNEQFF.

In this sample, this clonotype turned up many times. Here the CDR3 reads CSASTPGLAGGTEQFF. Written as DNA, the CDR3 is TGCAGTGCGTCAACCCCGGGGCTAGCGGGAGGTACTGAGCAGTTCTTC. The chain joins TRBV20-1 to TRBJ2-1; TRBD2 aligns across 11 bases. Germline V gene sequence: CDR1 DFQATT, CDR2 SNEGSKA (reference sequence). CDR3 length: 16 residues. The junction had 16 bases not matched to a gene; V was cut back by 6 bases and J by 9 bases.

Regarding this clonotype: A clone one base away is much larger, so this may be a read error. The CDR3 sequence is CASSYEGAETRYF. CDR3 nucleotide sequence: TGTGCCAGCAGTTATGAGGGAGCGGAGACCCGGTACTTC. The chain recombines TRBV27 with TRBJ2-5; a weak D match, TRBD2 (5 bases). The CDR3 runs to 13 residues. Germline CDR1 and CDR2: MNHEY and SMNVEV (reference sequence).

This clonotype has a count of ten or more. The rearrangement joins TRBV20-1 to TRBJ2-7; perhaps TRBD2 as D (6 bases). CDR3 length: 12 amino acids. From germline, CDR1 is DFQATT and CDR2 SNEGSKA (reference sequence). The germline V and J ends were trimmed by 3 bases and 6 bases, with 12 bases remaining between them. The CDR3 is CSASGRLSEQYF. The CDR3 DNA follows: TGCAGTGCTAGCGGGAGACTAAGCGAGCAGTACTTC.

This clonotype was counted a few times. The rearrangement uses TRBV6-1 and TRBJ1-6; 7 bases fit TRBD1. Germline CDR1 MNHNS, CDR2 SASEGT. V dropped 6 bases and J dropped 7; count of bases not matched to a gene: 9. CDR3 length: 15 residues. CDR3 coding DNA: TGTGCCAGCAGAGCCGGAGGACAGGTGAATTCACCCCTCCACTTT. Translated, it gives CASRAGGQVNSPLHF.

This clonotype was observed a few times. V usage is TRBV7-9 and J usage is TRBJ1-5, with unresolved D. V gave up 3 bases and J gave up 5 bases, with 14 bases separating them. The V gene's germline CDR1 is SEHNR and CDR2 FQNEAQ (reference sequence). The CDR3 spans 15 residues. The CDR3 region is CASSLTGSWDQPQHF. In nucleotides, the CDR3 is TGTGCCAGCAGCTTGACGGGCTCTTGGGATCAGCCCCAGCATTTT.

This clonotype was recorded a few times. The chain links TRBV24-1 to TRBJ2-1; the match to TRBD2 covers 13 bases. CDR3 length: 17 residues. J was trimmed by 10 bases and V by 3 bases; bases with no gene match: 11. Germline-derived CDR1 and CDR2 are KGHDR and SFDVKD. The CDR3 DNA reads as TGTGCCACCAGTGATCCGTCTCCGGGACTAGCGGGACAGGAGCAGTTCTTC. It yields the protein CATSDPSPGLAGQEQFF.

This clonotype was detected many times. The rearrangement joins TRBV28 to TRBJ1-6, with 9 bases identical to TRBD1. The CDR3 is made up of 14 amino acids. V lost 3 bases and J lost 7; bases outside the gene matches: 1. Looked up from germline, CDR1 is MDHEN and CDR2 is SYDVKM. CDR3 in amino acids: CASSFGTGNSPLHF. In nucleotides, the CDR3 is TGTGCCAGCAGTTTTGGGACAGGGAATTCACCCCTCCACTTT.

The table lists this clonotype with a few counts. The CDR3: CASSLDPRDRGGGKEAFF. Here the CDR3 DNA reads TGTGCCAGCAGCTTAGATCCCCGCGACAGGGGTGGGGGTAAAGAAGCTTTCTTT. The J gene is TRBJ1-1, the V gene TRBV11-3; TRBD1 matches 8 bases. Unmatched junction bases numbered 17, after V lost 0 bases and J lost 8 bases. This CDR3 has 18 amino acids. Germline V gene lookup returns CDR1 SGHNT and CDR2 YENEEA.

The chain uses TRBV7-8 and TRBJ2-3, with TRBD2 as a possible D gene (5 bases). Per the germline V gene, CDR1 is SGHVS and CDR2 is FQNEAQ. V dropped 1 base and J dropped 4 bases, with 9 bases sitting between them. The CDR3 is made up of 14 amino acids. CDR3 bases: TGTGCCAGCAGCTTAGGTCTAGCCGCAGATACGCAGTATTTT. Translation gives CASSLGLAADTQYF. The complete variable domain, with remaining parts taken from reference TRBV7-8 and TRBJ2-3, reads GAGVSQSPRYKVAKRGQDVALRCDPISGHVSLFWYQQALGQGPEFLTYFQNEAQLDKSGLPSDRFFAERPEGSVSTLKIQRTQQEDSAVYLCASSLGLAADTQYFGPGTRLTVL.

This clonotype was seen ten or more times. The rearrangement links TRBV2 to TRBJ1-1; no clear D. Germline assignment: CDR1 SNHLY and CDR2 FYNNEI. The CDR3 consists of 13 residues. V gave up 2 bases and J gave up 0 bases, with 4 bases separating them. The CDR3 bases are TGTGCCAGCAGTGAACAGTTGAACACTGAAGCTTTCTTT. Amino acids: CASSEQLNTEAFF.

This clonotype has more than one count but fewer than ten. The chain couples TRBV20-1 to TRBJ1-5; maybe TRBD1 (5 bases). The CDR3 has 13 amino acids. Germline CDR1 DFQATT, CDR2 SNEGSKA (reference sequence). Deletions cut 1 base from V and 6 bases from J, with 10 bases between. The CDR3 region is CSARGHGGQPQHF. CDR3 nucleotides: TGCAGTGCTAGAGGACACGGGGGTCAGCCCCAGCATTTT.

This clonotype was counted ten times or more. CDR3 sequence reads: CASSDRTSGTDTQYF. The CDR3 coding sequence is TGCGCCAGCAGCGACCGGACTAGCGGCACAGATACGCAGTATTTT. V and J are TRBV5-1 and TRBJ2-3, with 9 bases lining up with TRBD2. V was clipped by 4 bases and J by 1 base; unmatched bases: 4. Germline CDR1 and CDR2: SGHRS and YFSETQ. The CDR3 extends over 15 amino acids.

The V gene is TRBV19, the J gene TRBJ2-3; 10 nucleotides line up with TRBD2. Per the germline V gene, CDR1 is LNHDA and CDR2 is SQIVND (reference sequence). The V and J ends lost 2 bases and 6 bases, in that order; junction bases with no gene match: 8. CDR3 size: 16 residues. In nucleotides, the CDR3 is TGTGCCAGTAGTATAAACGGGCTAGCGGGAGCGGATACGCAGTATTTT. Amino acid sequence: CASSINGLAGADTQYF.

This clonotype was counted only a few times. This chain uses TRBV2 with TRBJ2-5; a weak D match, TRBD2 (6 bases). Trimming took off 1 base at V and 4 bases at J, with 7 bases between the two ends. This CDR3 is 13 amino acids long. CDR1 SNHLY and CDR2 FYNNEI come from the germline V gene. The CDR3 region is CASSEERAETQYF. The CDR3 nucleotides are TGTGCCAGCAGTGAAGAGCGGGCAGAGACCCAGTACTTC.

This clonotype has a count of ten or more. The chain couples TRBV9 to TRBJ1-3, with D tentatively TRBD1 (5 bases). The CDR3 runs to 17 residues. Deletions cut 2 bases from V and 2 bases from J, with 17 bases between. CDR1 is SGDLS and CDR2 is YYNGEE in the germline V gene. CDR3 coding DNA: TGTGCCAGCAGCGTCTCCCCCAGGGAAAGTACTGGAAACACCATATATTTT. It is translated as CASSVSPRESTGNTIYF.

The chain is built from TRBV6-2 or TRBV6-3 and TRBJ2-1; 8 bases map to TRBD2. The CDR3 runs 14 residues. Germline V gene lookup returns CDR1 MNHEY and CDR2 SVGEGT. V shed 10 bases, J shed 6 bases, and the junction held 11 bases outside the gene matches. The CDR3 coding sequence is TGTGCCACCGGGGATGGACTAGCTTCCAATGAGCAGTTCTTC. It codes for CATGDGLASNEQFF.

This clonotype has a count of ten or more. J is TRBJ2-3 and V is TRBV30, with a possible D match to TRBD2 (6 bases). Germline values: CDR1 GTSNPN, CDR2 SVGIG (reference sequence). Trimming pared 2 bases from V and 10 bases from J, leaving 13 bases between. The CDR3 spans 12 residues. CDR3 in amino acids: CAWSLPGVSQYF. The CDR3 DNA reads TGTGCCTGGAGTCTACCGGGAGTCTCGCAGTATTTT.

The rearrangement joins TRBV6-1 to TRBJ2-3; 7 bases agree with TRBD1. V lost 6 bases to trimming and J lost 2 bases; unmatched junction nucleotides: 11. From germline, CDR1 is MNHNS and CDR2 SASEGT. The CDR3 totals 16 residues. The CDR3 spells CASSHRGVVLTDTQYF. In DNA form, the CDR3 reads TGTGCCAGCAGCCACAGGGGTGTGGTACTCACAGATACGCAGTATTTT.

This clonotype was found many times. This sequence joins TRBV7-9 and TRBJ2-5, with 16 bases matching TRBD2. Germline loops: CDR1 SEHNR, CDR2 FQNEAQ (reference sequence). The V segment lost 0 bases and the J segment 4 bases; nucleotides outside the gene matches: 2. CDR3 size: 17 residues. The CDR3 coding sequence is TGTGCCAGCAGCTTAGCGGGACTAGCGGGAGGGCGAGAGACCCAGTACTTC. Translating it yields CASSLAGLAGGRETQYF.

The chain recombines TRBV27 with TRBJ2-3; weak D call: TRBD2 (5 bases). The CDR3 loop spans 13 amino acids. The V end lost 6 bases, the J end lost 7 bases, and 14 bases lay between the germline ends. CDR1 and CDR2 (germline): MNHEY, SMNVEV (reference sequence). The CDR3 sequence: CASRQTRTHTQYF. In DNA form, the CDR3 reads TGTGCCAGCAGACAGACCCGGACTCATACGCAGTATTTT.

The chain couples TRBV19 to TRBJ2-6; no firm D call. CDR3 length equals 15 residues. Germline V CDR1 and CDR2: LNHDA, SQIVND (reference sequence). Trimming removed 3 bases from V and 2 bases from J, with 8 bases in between. The CDR3 sequence: CASSISGPGANVLTF. The CDR3 coding sequence is TGTGCCAGTAGTATCTCTGGACCTGGGGCCAACGTCCTGACTTTC. Drawing the rest from reference TRBV19 and TRBJ2-6, the complete variable domain is DGGITQSPKYLFRKEGQNVTLSCEQNLNHDAMYWYRQDPGQGLRLIYYSQIVNDFQKGDIAEGYSVSREKKESFPLTVTSAQKNPTAFYLCASSISGPGANVLTFGAGSRLTVL.

This clonotype has a handful of counts. The rearrangement links TRBV30 to TRBJ2-1; tentatively, D is TRBD1 (5 bases). The CDR3 loop spans 13 amino acids. CDR1 and CDR2 (germline): GTSNPN, SVGIG (reference sequence). Trimming cost V 2 bases and J 7 bases, with 12 bases left between them. DNA for the CDR3: TGTGCCTGGAGTAGGGGCCTGGAAAATGAGCAGTTCTTC. It is translated as CAWSRGLENEQFF.

The chain's CDR3 is CSGIPIRTDTQYF. Here the CDR3 DNA reads TGCAGCGGGATCCCAATCCGCACAGATACGCAGTATTTT. This chain uses TRBV29-1 with TRBJ2-3; D unclear. CDR1 is SQVTM and CDR2 is ANQGSEA in the germline V gene. This CDR3 has 13 residues. The V end lost 7 bases, the J end lost 1 base, and 12 bases lay between the germline ends.

This chain uses TRBV20-1 with TRBJ2-1, with TRBD2 matching over 14 bases. Germline CDR1 and CDR2: DFQATT and SNEGSKA (reference sequence). V trimming: 6 bases; J trimming: 5 bases; junction bases outside the gene matches: 9. The length of the CDR3 is 16 residues. CDR3 amino acids: CSARGLAGASNNEQFF. DNA of the CDR3: TGCAGTGCCCGGGGACTAGCGGGAGCATCGAACAATGAGCAGTTCTTC.

The table lists this clonotype with a few counts. The chain uses TRBV2 and TRBJ1-1; TRBD1 is a possible D gene (6 bases). The CDR3 runs 15 residues. V shed 7 bases and J shed 1 base, with 16 bases lying between them. Germline loops: CDR1 SNHLY, CDR2 FYNNEI. CDR3 sequence (DNA): TGTGCCAGCATTATTGAACCGACAGGGAACACTGAAGCTTTCTTT. Translation gives CASIIEPTGNTEAFF.